This T cell receptor (beta chain) was sequenced for a study of blood T cell repertoires in COVID-19 (dated by TCRdb to 2018 to 2020). Background on the whole study: The collaborator samples originated in the United States, Italy and Spain and spanned the acute and convalescent phases of COVID-19. A de-identified subject ID, COVID-19 status, age in years and sex were almost always included in the sample metadata. Subjects who had been exposed to COVID-19, were actively infected with it, or had recovered from it provided the deeply sampled blood TCRbeta repertoires that made up the dataset. HLA class I and class II types, where available, came from metadata supplied by the sample provider rather than from assay-based typing. The prospective study material was composed of cDNA or gDNA derived from T cells, B-cell-depleted T cells, or PBMCs. The samples were drawn from two sources: the first 160 participants of the ongoing ImmuneRACE study, and some 1,300 subjects contributed by 6 global collaborators. The repertoires were released in a freely available public database meant as a resource for research on the immune response to SARS-CoV-2.

What the work shows at the level of the full study, not this receptor alone: Clinical and demographic metadata were provided uncurated, with the amount varying by source and participant.

For this clone: There is no known antigen for this receptor. No clone much larger than this one lies a single base away; base qualities are absent.

Participants in the prospective study were aged about 18 to 95 years, lived in about two dozen United States geographic areas, and enrolled through a virtual design. To assign participants to cohorts, the prospective study relied on clinical history that participants themselves reported in a screening survey and a study questionnaire. Recovered participants in ImmuneRACE Cohort 3 were defined as having two consecutive negative NP/OP PCR tests, clearance from a healthcare professional, or resolution of symptoms. In the prospective study, mobile phlebotomists collected whole blood, serum and a nasopharyngeal or oropharyngeal swab from each participant. Participants in the prospective study had the option to provide additional blood draws and questionnaires over a 2-month period. Before DNA extraction, blood samples from the prospective study were shipped at room temperature or frozen. Including cysteine and phenylalanine, the CDR3 has 18 amino acids. Only the CDR3 region is kept as DNA, spanning 54 bases read in frame from base 1. Germline trimming: 1 base from V, 1 base from J; junction bases outside gene matches: 6. Based on the germline V gene (reference sequence), the CDR1 and CDR2 sequences are SEHNR and FQNEAQ.

TCRbeta CDR3 regions were amplified from genomic DNA using the immunoSEQ Assay, a bias-controlled multiplex PCR. The source study handled its data this way. Within the assay, amplification of reference gene primers was used to estimate how many nucleated cells each sample contained. To quantify the absolute abundance of each unique TCRbeta CDR3 rearrangement, sequence reads were collapsed and filtered. Productive Simpson clonality was computed per sample as the square root of Simpson's diversity index over productive rearrangements. TCRdb took this table from immuneACCESS and kept in-frame rearrangements with V and J called. Such tables lack part of the clones; where checked against another copy, unresolved V genes explain under half of the gap, and the rest is unexplained. The V and J calls and clone size come from that table; D and trimming were worked out from the DNA. Here the sample has 100,000 to 150,000 clones; roughly 90% occur a single time. The ten largest make up approximately 2.3% of the sample.

This TCR was sampled from a woman aged 50 to 65 who had recovered from COVID-19. The rearrangement joined TRBV7-9 to TRBJ2-1, and TRBD2 matches 11 of the central bases. The specimen was PBMCs or T cells enriched from blood (not recorded which). The DNA sequence is given as TGTGCCAGCAGCTTAGGGTTCTCTAGCGGGGGGTCCTACAATGAGCAGTTCTTC. The resulting protein is CASSLGFSSGGSYNEQFF.